This T cell receptor beta chain stems from a study of T cells in Graves' hyperthyroidism and ophthalmopathy. Study conclusions and caveats: Before onset, by a median of 6.5 months, the model predicted ophthalmopathy. Blood samples included most of the expanded thyroid clonotypes exceeding 0.001.

This clonotype was counted a few times. No antigen is known for it. Trimming took 2 bases from V and 2 from J, leaving 14 bases between them. Germline V lookup: CDR1 SGHDT, CDR2 YYEEEE. The CDR3 runs 15 residues. The TCR beta CDR3 regions underwent amplification using RNA transcripts as the source. An initial round of RT-PCR targeting the TCR CDR3 relied on the HTBI primer set. TCRdb processed the multiplex PCR reads anew with MiXCR; each CDR3 protein has one entry. This sample has approximately 560,000 distinct CDR3 sequences, with about 15% found just once. Diagnosis of hyperthyroidism was new in patients aged 18 to 65, and its duration was under 2 months. Each diagnosis was grounded in clinical symptoms, serum thyroxine and TRAb, thyroid ultrasound, and orbital computed tomography.

The chain uses TRBV5-6 and TRBJ2-7, with D perhaps TRBD2 (5 bases). The sample was blood. The receptor was isolated from a woman in her 30s with Graves' hyperthyroidism. In nucleotides, the CDR3 is TGTGCCAGCAGCTTTCTTGGCGGGCGGGCCTACGAGCAGTACTTC. Amino acid sequence: CASSFLGGRAYEQYF.